The 31 T cell receptor beta chains below all came from one sample that was sequenced in a study of cytomegalovirus exposure and HLA in healthy donors. PCR was performed using 60 Vbeta and 13 Jbeta primers. Generated by immunoSEQ multiplex PCR, the TCRdb table keeps only in-frame clones and is missing some. Of 75,000 to 95,000 clones listed, about three quarters were seen once; the top ten hold approximately 4.8%. Source material: PBMCs. The receptors were gathered from a male donor in good health and CMV-seropositive.

The J gene is TRBJ2-7, the V gene TRBV28, with D maybe TRBD2 (6 bases). The germline V and J ends were trimmed by 8 bases and 1 base, with 15 bases remaining between them. Germline-derived CDR1 and CDR2 are MDHEN and SYDVKM. The CDR3 has 14 residues. The chain's CDR3 is CASAYLGGSYEQYF. The CDR3 DNA follows: TGTGCCAGCGCCTACCTCGGGGGATCCTACGAGCAGTACTTC.

This clone was seen a single time. The V gene is TRBV28, the J gene TRBJ1-1; maybe TRBD1 (6 bases). Germline V CDR1 and CDR2: MDHEN, SYDVKM. The CDR3 sequence is 13 residues long. V lost 8 bases to trimming and J lost 7 bases, with 17 bases between them. The CDR3 region is CASASLTGFEAFF. Here the CDR3 DNA reads TGTGCCAGCGCCTCCTTGACAGGCTTTGAAGCTTTCTTT.

This clone turned up a few times. The J gene is TRBJ2-2, the V gene TRBV30, with D tentatively TRBD1 (6 bases). Germline CDR1 reads GTSNPN; CDR2 reads SVGIG (reference sequence). CDR3 size: 17 residues. The V end was cut by 3 bases, the J end by 1 base, with 18 bases between. The CDR3 bases are TGTGCCTGGAGCCGGCCGGACAGAACCCTGAACACCGGGGAGCTGTTTTTT. It codes for CAWSRPDRTLNTGELFF. The full variable domain, completed using reference TRBV30 and TRBJ2-2, is SQTIHQWPATLVQPVGSPLSLECTVEGTSNPNLYWYRQAAGRGLQLLFYSVGIGQISSEVPQNLSASRPQDRQFILSSKKLLLSDSGFYLCAWSRPDRTLNTGELFFGEGSRLTVL.

The chain links TRBV10-1 to TRBJ2-3; possibly TRBD1 for D (5 bases). Germline loops: CDR1 WNHNN, CDR2 SYGVQD (reference sequence). Trimming left V 11 bases short and J 4 bases short, with 16 bases between. The CDR3 loop spans 13 amino acids. The DNA of the CDR3 is TGCGCCCGCACCCCCAGGGATTCAGATACGCAGTATTTT. Its protein is CARTPRDSDTQYF.

The chain combines TRBV5-4 with TRBJ2-6; D is perhaps TRBD1 (6 bases). This CDR3 has 16 amino acids. Trimming took off 0 bases at V and 2 bases at J, with 9 bases between the two ends. The germline V gene has CDR1 SGHNT and CDR2 YYREEE (reference sequence). The CDR3 nucleotides read TGTGCCAGCAGCTTGGTCGCAGGGGCTGGGGCCAACGTCCTGACTTTC. It codes for CASSLVAGAGANVLTF.

The chain employs TRBV28 and TRBJ1-2; D might be TRBD1 (5 bases). CDR1 is MDHEN, CDR2 SYDVKM, per germline. The germline V and J ends were trimmed by 6 bases and 6 bases, with 23 bases remaining between them. This CDR3 comprises 16 residues. CDR3: CASSQPGGARSHGYTF. CDR3 coding DNA: TGTGCCAGCAGCCAACCCGGGGGAGCGAGAAGCCATGGCTACACCTTC.

The chain recombines TRBV19 with TRBJ2-1; 8 bases are a match to TRBD1. CDR3 length equals 15 residues. The V segment lost 5 bases and the J segment 6 bases; nucleotides outside the gene matches: 9. Germline V lookup: CDR1 LNHDA, CDR2 SQIVND (reference sequence). The CDR3 loop is CASSFGQGVANEQFF. CDR3 nucleotides: TGTGCCAGTAGTTTCGGACAGGGAGTGGCCAATGAGCAGTTCTTC.

As regards this clone: In the same sample, other DNA sequences code for this CDR3. J is TRBJ2-3 and V is TRBV5-1; D unresolved. Germline lookup yields CDR1 SGHRS and CDR2 YFSETQ. This CDR3 is built from 13 residues. The germline V and J ends were trimmed by 2 bases and 1 base, with 5 bases remaining between them. CDR3 DNA sequence: TGCGCCAGCAGCTTACAAGGCACAGATACGCAGTATTTT. Translation gives CASSLQGTDTQYF.

The V and J genes are TRBV7-2 and TRBJ2-7, with no clear D. CDR3 length: 12 residues. V lost 4 bases, J lost 6 bases, and 10 bases lay in between. Germline-derived CDR1 and CDR2 are SGHTA and FQGNSA. The CDR3 DNA sequence: TGTGCCAGCAGCTCCCCCCCCCTCGAGCAGTACTTC. This encodes CASSSPPLEQYF. The variable domain in full, with the rest retrieved from reference TRBV7-2 and TRBJ2-7, is GAGVSQSPSNKVTEKGKDVELRCDPISGHTALYWYRQSLGQGLEFLIYFQGNSAPDKSGLPSDRFSAERTGGSVSTLTIQRTQQEDSAVYLCASSSPPLEQYFGPGTRLTVT.

This clone was seen more than once but under ten times. The rearrangement links TRBV28 to TRBJ2-3; 7 nucleotides align to TRBD1. This CDR3 comprises 15 residues. CDR1 is MDHEN, CDR2 SYDVKM, per germline. V lost 6 bases to trimming and J lost 5 bases; unmatched junction nucleotides: 11. The DNA of the CDR3 is TGTGCCAGCAGGGCAAGACAGGGAGCCCAAGATACGCAGTATTTT. Its translation: CASRARQGAQDTQYF.

The chain recombines TRBV6-1 with TRBJ2-7; D is perhaps TRBD1 (5 bases). Trimming removed 0 bases at V and 7 bases at J, with 10 bases between. Germline-derived CDR1 and CDR2 are MNHNS and SASEGT. The CDR3 has 13 amino acids. For the CDR3, the DNA is TGTGCCAGCAGTGAAGCAAGAGGACATGAGCAGTACTTC. Protein product: CASSEARGHEQYF.

This chain uses TRBV5-1 with TRBJ2-1; TRBD2 aligns across 7 bases. Trimming removed 8 bases from V and 5 bases from J; junction bases left unmatched: 10. This CDR3 spans 14 amino acids. The germline gives CDR1 SGHRS, CDR2 YFSETQ. The CDR3 protein is CASLRSGTDNEQFF. Written as DNA, the CDR3 is TGCGCCAGTTTACGGAGCGGGACTGACAATGAGCAGTTCTTC.

V gene TRBV7-2 combines with J gene TRBJ2-5, with TRBD2 identical over 8 bases. CDR1 SGHTA and CDR2 FQGNSA come from the germline V gene. The CDR3 is made up of 14 amino acids. The V gene end was trimmed by 3 bases and the J gene end by 2 bases; junction bases not matched to a gene: 2. This chain's CDR3 is CASSLSGRQETQYF. CDR3 nucleotide sequence: TGTGCCAGCAGCTTGAGCGGGAGACAAGAGACCCAGTACTTC.

The genes are TRBV19 and TRBJ2-7; 12 positions match TRBD2. CDR1 is LNHDA, CDR2 SQIVND, per germline (reference sequence). The CDR3 contains 12 residues. V was pared by 8 bases and J by 4 bases, with 0 bases of the junction left unmatched. CDR3 loop: CASGTSGYEQYF. For the CDR3, the DNA is TGTGCCAGTGGGACTAGCGGGTACGAGCAGTACTTC. The entire variable domain, with the rest obtained from reference TRBV19 and TRBJ2-7, is as follows: DGGITQSPKYLFRKEGQNVTLSCEQNLNHDAMYWYRQDPGQGLRLIYYSQIVNDFQKGDIAEGYSVSREKKESFPLTVTSAQKNPTAFYLCASGTSGYEQYFGPGTRLTVT.

The CDR3, as DNA: TGTGCCAGCAGTCGGCAGGGACTCTATGGCTACACCTTC. Its protein is CASSRQGLYGYTF. The gene calls are TRBV6-5 and TRBJ1-2; D might be TRBD1 (5 bases). The CDR3 loop spans 13 amino acids. Trimming took off 5 bases at V and 4 bases at J, with 11 bases between the two ends. Germline V gives CDR1 MNHEY, CDR2 SVGAGI.

This clone was counted only a few times. V usage is TRBV29-1 and J usage is TRBJ2-2; the D is unclear. This CDR3 comprises 13 residues. The V and J ends lost 6 bases and 9 bases respectively, with 17 bases between them. The germline gives CDR1 SQVTM, CDR2 ANQGSEA. Here the CDR3 reads CSVEWVGFRELFF. Here the CDR3 DNA reads TGCAGCGTGGAATGGGTCGGGTTCAGGGAGCTGTTTTTT.

The CDR3, as DNA: TGTGCCAGCAGCTTGGGCGCCGGTCAGCCCCAGCATTTT. Amino acids: CASSLGAGQPQHF. The rearrangement links TRBV5-6 to TRBJ1-5; unclear D gene. CDR3 length: 13 residues. V dropped 0 bases and J dropped 6 bases, with 7 bases sitting between them. The germline V gene encodes CDR1 SGHDT and CDR2 YYEEEE.

This clone appeared a few times. The gene calls are TRBV6-4 and TRBJ2-5, with D possibly matching TRBD1 (6 bases). The V gene's germline CDR1 is MRHNA and CDR2 SNTAGT. V was trimmed by 5 bases and J by 4 bases, leaving 11 bases between them. The CDR3 covers 13 residues. CDR3 nucleotides: TGTGCCAGCAGTAGACAGGAAGGAGAGACCCAGTACTTC. Encoded protein: CASSRQEGETQYF.

V is TRBV19 and J is TRBJ2-7; 7 positions agree with TRBD1. V was clipped by 10 bases and J by 0 bases; unmatched bases: 9. Germline lookup yields CDR1 LNHDA and CDR2 SQIVND (reference sequence). The CDR3 is made up of 14 amino acids. The CDR3 sequence: CATSDRTNSYEQYF. DNA of the CDR3: TGTGCCACCTCGGACAGGACGAACTCCTACGAGCAGTACTTC.

V and J are TRBV19 and TRBJ1-5, with 7 positions matching TRBD1. Per germline, CDR1 LNHDA and CDR2 SQIVND (reference sequence). Trimming removed 8 bases from V and 4 bases from J; junction bases left unmatched: 2. This CDR3 region has 12 residues. The CDR3 region is CASEQGNQPQHF. CDR3 sequence (DNA): TGTGCCAGTGAACAGGGGAATCAGCCCCAGCATTTT.

The V call is TRBV28, the J call TRBJ2-5; D possibly corresponds to TRBD1 (5 bases). The CDR3 has 12 amino acids. V lost 9 bases and J 2 bases, leaving 10 bases between the germline ends. CDR1 is MDHEN and CDR2 is SYDVKM in the germline V gene. The CDR3 loop is CASNKGQETQYF. DNA of the CDR3: TGTGCCAGTAACAAGGGGCAAGAGACCCAGTACTTC. Variable domain in full (rest from reference TRBV28 and TRBJ2-5): DVKVTQSSRYLVKRTGEKVFLECVQDMDHENMFWYRQDPGLGLRLIYFSYDVKMKEKGDIPEGYSVSREKKERFSLILESASTNQTSMYLCASNKGQETQYFGPGTRLLVL.

The chain carries TRBV7-2 and TRBJ2-1; D unclear. The CDR3 spans 11 residues. Germline V CDR1 and CDR2: SGHTA, FQGNSA. V gave up 5 bases and J gave up 10 bases, with 9 bases separating them. CDR3 in DNA: TGTGCCAGCAGCGGAGCGATAGAGCAGTTCTTC. It translates to CASSGAIEQFF.

J is TRBJ1-1 and V is TRBV7-9; D not resolved. The V end lost 5 bases, the J end lost 7 bases, and 11 bases lay between the germline ends. The CDR3 covers 12 residues. Germline V lookup: CDR1 SEHNR, CDR2 FQNEAQ (reference sequence). The CDR3, as DNA: TGTGCCAGCAGCGTAAAGCCCATTGAAGCTTTCTTT. It translates to CASSVKPIEAFF.

The chain carries TRBV7-9 and TRBJ1-6; 11 nucleotides line up with TRBD1. Germline V gives CDR1 SEHNR, CDR2 FQNEAQ (reference sequence). J gave up 7 bases and V 6 bases, and 8 bases lay outside the gene matches. CDR3 size: 16 residues. In DNA form, the CDR3 reads TGTGCCAGCAGAGACGGGACAGGGGGGTGGAATTCACCCCTCCACTTT. Translation gives CASRDGTGGWNSPLHF.

This clone was found once. The chain couples TRBV6-5 to TRBJ2-5; D is unclear. Germline CDR1 MNHEY, CDR2 SVGAGI. There are 11 residues in the CDR3. V lost 4 bases to trimming and J lost 7 bases, with 7 bases between them. CDR3 region: CASSSGGTQYF. As DNA, the CDR3 is TGTGCCAGCAGTTCCGGTGGGACCCAGTACTTC.

The CDR3 reads CASSGAIYGDRDGYTF. The CDR3 bases are TGTGCCAGCAGTGGCGCGATTTATGGGGACAGGGATGGCTACACCTTC. The J gene is TRBJ1-2, the V gene TRBV27; 9 nucleotides agree with TRBD1. Germline assignment: CDR1 MNHEY and CDR2 SMNVEV (reference sequence). V lost 5 bases, J lost 6 bases, and 13 bases stayed unmatched. This CDR3 contains 16 residues.

This chain links TRBV10-3 with TRBJ1-2, with D possibly TRBD1 on 6 matching bases. This CDR3 is 15 amino acids long. The ends were cut back, 10 bases at V and 2 bases at J, with 20 bases in the middle. CDR1 ENHRY and CDR2 SYGVKD come from the germline V gene. CDR3 loop: CATSGTPNGNYGYTF. In nucleotides, the CDR3 is TGTGCCACATCCGGGACACCAAATGGGAACTATGGCTACACCTTC.

This clone has more than one count but fewer than ten. V gene TRBV2 combines with J gene TRBJ2-6, with TRBD1 identical over 7 bases. Trimming took 6 bases from V and 1 from J; bases not matched to a gene: 6. CDR3 length: 16 amino acids. The germline gives CDR1 SNHLY, CDR2 FYNNEI. CDR3 loop: CASSKGALSGANVLTF. The CDR3 DNA reads TGTGCCAGCAGCAAGGGGGCATTATCTGGGGCCAACGTCCTGACTTTC.

The V and J genes are TRBV6-5 and TRBJ1-5; D is unresolved. Trimming removed 4 bases at V and 9 bases at J, with 13 bases between. This CDR3 has 13 residues. Germline CDR1 MNHEY, CDR2 SVGAGI. CDR3 region: CASSSADSGPQHF. The CDR3 DNA sequence: TGTGCCAGCAGTTCCGCCGACTCCGGGCCCCAGCATTTT.

The rearrangement uses TRBV30 and TRBJ2-7, with 8 bases identical to TRBD1. CDR1 is GTSNPN, CDR2 SVGIG, per germline (reference sequence). CDR3 length equals 17 residues. The ends lost 0 bases at V and 3 bases at J; junction bases unmatched: 13. The CDR3 spells CAWSVSPGQGMDYEQYF. Here the CDR3 DNA reads TGTGCCTGGAGTGTAAGTCCCGGACAGGGAATGGACTACGAGCAGTACTTC. Combining the CDR3 with reference TRBV30 and TRBJ2-7 gives the whole variable domain SQTIHQWPATLVQPVGSPLSLECTVEGTSNPNLYWYRQAAGRGLQLLFYSVGIGQISSEVPQNLSASRPQDRQFILSSKKLLLSDSGFYLCAWSVSPGQGMDYEQYFGPGTRLTVT.

This rearrangement joins TRBV6-5 to TRBJ1-1, with 7 positions matching TRBD1. The CDR3 consists of 15 residues. The ends lost 6 bases at V and 0 bases at J; junction bases unmatched: 7. CDR1 is MNHEY, CDR2 SVGAGI, per germline. CDR3 amino acids: CASRVNRGVNTEAFF. The CDR3 DNA follows: TGTGCCAGCAGGGTCAACAGGGGAGTGAACACTGAAGCTTTCTTT.